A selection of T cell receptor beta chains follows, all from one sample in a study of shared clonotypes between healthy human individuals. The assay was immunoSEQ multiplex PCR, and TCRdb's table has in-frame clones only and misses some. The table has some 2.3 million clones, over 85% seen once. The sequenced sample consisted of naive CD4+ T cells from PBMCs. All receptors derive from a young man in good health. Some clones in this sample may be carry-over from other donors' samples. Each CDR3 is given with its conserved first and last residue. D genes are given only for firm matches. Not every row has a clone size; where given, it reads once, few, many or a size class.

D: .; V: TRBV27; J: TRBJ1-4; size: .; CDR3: CASRRRAWGATNEKLFF; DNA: TGTGCCAGCAGAAGGAGGGCTTGGGGCGCAACTAATGAAAAACTGTTTTTT
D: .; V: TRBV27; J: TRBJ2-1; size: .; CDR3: CASSGYNEQFF; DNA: TGTGCCAGCAGTGGATACAATGAGCAGTTCTTC
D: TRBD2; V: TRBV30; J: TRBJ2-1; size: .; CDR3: CAWSPLAGPYNEQFF; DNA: TGTGCCTGGAGCCCCTTAGCGGGACCCTACAATGAGCAGTTCTTC
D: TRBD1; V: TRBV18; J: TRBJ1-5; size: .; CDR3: CASSERQGGDQPQHF; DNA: TGTGCCAGCTCCGAACGACAGGGTGGCGATCAGCCCCAGCATTTT
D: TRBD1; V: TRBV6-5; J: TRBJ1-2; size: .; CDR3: CASTKDRGRFGYTF; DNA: TGTGCCAGCACAAAAGACAGGGGGAGGTTTGGCTACACCTTC
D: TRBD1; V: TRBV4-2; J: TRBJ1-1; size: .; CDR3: CASSPLDRGNTEAFF; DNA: TGTGCCAGCAGCCCCCTCGACAGGGGGAACACTGAAGCTTTCTTT
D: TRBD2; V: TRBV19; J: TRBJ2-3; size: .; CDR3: CASSQSGGGYSVHGNTQYF; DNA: TGTGCCAGTAGTCAAAGCGGCGGGGGATACAGTGTACACGGGAATACGCAGTATTTT
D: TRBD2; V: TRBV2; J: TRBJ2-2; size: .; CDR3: CASSETSGRVAGELFF; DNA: TGTGCCAGCAGTGAAACTAGCGGGAGGGTGGCCGGGGAGCTGTTTTTT
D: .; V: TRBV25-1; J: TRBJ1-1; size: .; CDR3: CASSGVTEAFF; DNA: TGTGCCAGCAGTGGGGTGACTGAAGCTTTCTTT
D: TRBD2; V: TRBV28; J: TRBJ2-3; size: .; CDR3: CASISSGSVDTDTQYF; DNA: TGTGCCAGCATCTCTAGCGGGAGTGTAGACACAGATACGCAGTATTTT
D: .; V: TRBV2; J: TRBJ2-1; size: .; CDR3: CASSSFDGKSNEQFF; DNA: TGTGCCAGCAGCTCCTTTGATGGGAAGTCCAATGAGCAGTTCTTC
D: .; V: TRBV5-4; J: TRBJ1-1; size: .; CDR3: CASSLGASGVSGEAFF; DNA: TGTGCCAGCAGCTTGGGGGCGTCAGGGGTTTCTGGTGAAGCTTTCTTT
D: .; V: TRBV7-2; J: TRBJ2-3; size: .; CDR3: CASSLTGADTDTQYF; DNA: TGTGCCAGCAGCCTCACCGGGGCCGACACAGATACGCAGTATTTT
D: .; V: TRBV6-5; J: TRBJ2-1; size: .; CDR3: CASSYGVGGEQFF; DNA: TGTGCCAGCAGTTACGGGGTCGGTGGTGAGCAGTTCTTC
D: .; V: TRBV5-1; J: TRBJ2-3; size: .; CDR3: CASSTFTGTDTQYF; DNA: TGCGCCAGCAGTACTTTCACAGGAACAGATACGCAGTATTTT
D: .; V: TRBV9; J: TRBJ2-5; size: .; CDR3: CASSVVGNRVETQYF; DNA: TGTGCCAGCAGCGTAGTTGGGAACAGGGTGGAGACCCAGTACTTC
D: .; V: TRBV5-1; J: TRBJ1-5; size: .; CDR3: CASSFGQEGQPQHF; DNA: TGCGCCAGCAGCTTCGGCCAGGAGGGTCAGCCCCAGCATTTT
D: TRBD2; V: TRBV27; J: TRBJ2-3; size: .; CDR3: CASSLELAGEDTQYF; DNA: TGTGCCAGCAGTTTAGAGCTAGCGGGAGAGGATACGCAGTATTTT
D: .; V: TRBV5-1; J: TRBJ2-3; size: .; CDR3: CASSLAAVVGDTQYF; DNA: TGCGCCAGCAGCTTGGCGGCAGTAGTTGGGGATACGCAGTATTTT
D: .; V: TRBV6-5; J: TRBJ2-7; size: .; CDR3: CASSAGGAVLDEQYF; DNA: TGTGCCAGCAGCGCCGGAGGGGCGGTCTTAGACGAGCAGTACTTC
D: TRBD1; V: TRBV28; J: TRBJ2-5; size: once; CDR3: CASSNRDRYQETQYF; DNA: TGTGCCAGCAGCAACCGGGACAGGTACCAAGAGACCCAGTACTTC
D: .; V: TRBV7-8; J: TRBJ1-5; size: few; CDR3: CASSLAGQPQHF; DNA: TGTGCCAGCAGCTTAGCGGGTCAGCCCCAGCATTTT
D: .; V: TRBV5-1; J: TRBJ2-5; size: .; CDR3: CASSQLPDGTQYF; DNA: TGCGCCAGCAGCCAACTCCCTGATGGGACCCAGTACTTC
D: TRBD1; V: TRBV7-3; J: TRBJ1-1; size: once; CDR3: CASSSQGADTEAFF; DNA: TGTGCCAGCAGCTCCCAGGGGGCTGACACTGAAGCTTTCTTT
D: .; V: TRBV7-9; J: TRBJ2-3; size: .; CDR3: CASSSQRLARDTQYF; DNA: TGTGCCAGCAGCTCCCAACGACTGGCACGGGATACGCAGTATTTT
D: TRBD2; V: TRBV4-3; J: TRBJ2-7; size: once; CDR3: CASSQQRGYEQYF; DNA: TGCGCCAGCAGCCAACAGCGGGGGTACGAGCAGTACTTC
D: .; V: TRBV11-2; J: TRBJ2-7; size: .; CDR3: CASSFPGVSEQYF; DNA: TGTGCCAGCAGCTTCCCAGGTGTGAGCGAGCAGTACTTC
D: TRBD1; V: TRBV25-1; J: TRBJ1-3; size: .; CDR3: CASSDLGRGKNSGNTIYF; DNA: TGTGCCAGCAGTGACTTGGGCAGGGGGAAAAACTCTGGAAACACCATATATTTT
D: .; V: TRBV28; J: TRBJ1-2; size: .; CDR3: CASLEVRLGWGYTF; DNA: TGTGCCAGCTTGGAGGTCAGGTTAGGATGGGGCTACACCTTC
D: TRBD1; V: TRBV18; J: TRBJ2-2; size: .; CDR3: CASSPAGTGTGELFF; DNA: TGTGCCAGCTCACCGGCCGGGACAGGGACCGGGGAGCTGTTTTTT
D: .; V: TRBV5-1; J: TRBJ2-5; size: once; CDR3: CASSPMGGGSETQYF; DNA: TGCGCCAGCAGCCCAATGGGAGGAGGATCAGAGACCCAGTACTTC
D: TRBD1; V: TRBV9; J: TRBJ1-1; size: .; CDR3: CASSVRGDRNFNGEAFF; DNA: TGTGCCAGCAGCGTACGTGGGGACAGAAATTTTAACGGTGAAGCTTTCTTT
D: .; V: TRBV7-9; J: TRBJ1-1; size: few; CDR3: CASSFQADTEAFF; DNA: TGTGCCAGCAGCTTCCAAGCGGACACTGAAGCTTTCTTT
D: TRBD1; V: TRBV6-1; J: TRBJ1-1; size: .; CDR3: CASRVTGVNTEAFF; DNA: TGTGCCAGCAGAGTTACAGGGGTTAACACTGAAGCTTTCTTT
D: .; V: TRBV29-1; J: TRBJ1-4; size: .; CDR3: CSVEDVVGVEKLFF; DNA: TGCAGCGTTGAAGACGTGGTCGGTGTTGAAAAACTGTTTTTT
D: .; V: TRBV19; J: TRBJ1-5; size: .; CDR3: CASSASQPQHF; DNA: TGTGCCAGCAGCGCCAGCCAGCCCCAGCATTTT
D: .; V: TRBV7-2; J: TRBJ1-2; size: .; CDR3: CASSLVSGNYGYTF; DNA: TGTGCCAGCAGCTTAGTTTCAGGGAACTATGGCTACACCTTC
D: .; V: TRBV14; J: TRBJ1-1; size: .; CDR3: CASSQGASRLTSYTEAFF; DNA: TGTGCCAGCAGCCAAGGTGCCAGCCGACTCACCTCTTACACTGAAGCTTTCTTT
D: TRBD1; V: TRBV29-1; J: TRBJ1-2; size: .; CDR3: CSVIQWEPRRDREGNYYGYTF; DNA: TGCAGCGTCATTCAATGGGAGCCTCGCCGGGACAGGGAAGGAAATTACTATGGCTACACCTTC
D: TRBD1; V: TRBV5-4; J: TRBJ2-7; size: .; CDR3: CASSERQGSYEQYF; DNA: TGTGCCAGCAGCGAAAGACAGGGGTCCTACGAGCAGTACTTC
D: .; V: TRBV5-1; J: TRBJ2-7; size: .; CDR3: CASSLGQSSYEQYF; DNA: TGCGCCAGCAGCTTAGGACAGAGTTCCTACGAGCAGTACTTC
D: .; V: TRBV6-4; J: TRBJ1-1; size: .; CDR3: CASRPRTKSPEAFF; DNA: TGTGCCAGCAGGCCAAGGACCAAGTCCCCTGAAGCTTTCTTT
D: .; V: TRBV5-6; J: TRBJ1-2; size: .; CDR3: CASSSAGGGQYGYTF; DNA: TGTGCCAGCAGCTCGGCGGGTGGAGGGCAATATGGCTACACCTTC
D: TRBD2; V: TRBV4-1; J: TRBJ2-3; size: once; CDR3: CASSPRVAGGLSDTQYF; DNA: TGCGCCAGCAGCCCACGGGTCGCGGGAGGTTTGTCAGATACGCAGTATTTT
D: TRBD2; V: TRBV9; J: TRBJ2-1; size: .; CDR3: CASSVAYGTSGIYNEQFF; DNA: TGTGCCAGCAGCGTAGCTTATGGGACTAGCGGGATTTACAATGAGCAGTTCTTC
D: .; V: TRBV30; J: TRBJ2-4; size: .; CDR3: CAWSVKNIQYF; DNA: TGTGCCTGGAGTGTCAAAAACATTCAGTACTTC
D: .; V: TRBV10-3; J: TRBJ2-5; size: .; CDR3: CAISDPALPNQETQYF; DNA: TGTGCCATCAGTGATCCGGCTCTACCAAACCAAGAGACCCAGTACTTC
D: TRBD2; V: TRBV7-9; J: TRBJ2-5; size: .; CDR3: CASSPTSGGKYF; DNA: TGTGCCAGCAGCCCGACTAGCGGGGGAAAGTACTTC
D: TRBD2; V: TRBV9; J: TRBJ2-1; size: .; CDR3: CASSAYPDLAGGPSYNEQFF; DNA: TGTGCCAGCAGCGCGTACCCGGACCTAGCGGGAGGGCCCTCCTACAATGAGCAGTTCTTC
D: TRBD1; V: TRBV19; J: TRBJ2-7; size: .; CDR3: CASSIRQGDGVSYEQYF; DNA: TGTGCCAGTAGTATCCGACAGGGGGATGGGGTTTCCTACGAGCAGTACTTC